The subject of this entry is one TCR beta chain. Its antigen remains unknown. CDR3 length: 15 residues. Germline loops: CDR1 LNHDA, CDR2 SQIVND (reference sequence). Trimming left V 3 bases short and J 4 bases short, with 13 bases between. This sample was included in a study of Ad26.COV2.S vaccination and SARS-CoV-2 variants. Data came from immunoSEQ multiplex PCR; TCRdb stores just in-frame clones and leaves some out. The sample contains around 300,000 clones, 88% of which appear only once. General study results and limits: Total T cell responses may have been underestimated by the TCR breadth and depth analyses.

As for treatment: 15 to 20 received Ad26.COV2.S at low or high dose, single or two shots; roughly 5 received placebo; per-sample allocation not given. Collection of samples fell on day 63 after the first vaccine or placebo injection. V and J are TRBV19 and TRBJ1-5; possible D gene TRBD1, 6 bases. The specimen comprised peripheral blood, sampled in a trial of Ad26.COV2.S vaccine versus placebo. The TCR originated in a person aged 18 to 59 who received the Ad26.COV2.S COVID-19 vaccine or a placebo. The CDR3 region has the DNA TGTGCCAGTAGTATCAACTCAGGGGCAAATCAGCCCCAGCATTTT. Its protein is CASSINSGANQPQHF.